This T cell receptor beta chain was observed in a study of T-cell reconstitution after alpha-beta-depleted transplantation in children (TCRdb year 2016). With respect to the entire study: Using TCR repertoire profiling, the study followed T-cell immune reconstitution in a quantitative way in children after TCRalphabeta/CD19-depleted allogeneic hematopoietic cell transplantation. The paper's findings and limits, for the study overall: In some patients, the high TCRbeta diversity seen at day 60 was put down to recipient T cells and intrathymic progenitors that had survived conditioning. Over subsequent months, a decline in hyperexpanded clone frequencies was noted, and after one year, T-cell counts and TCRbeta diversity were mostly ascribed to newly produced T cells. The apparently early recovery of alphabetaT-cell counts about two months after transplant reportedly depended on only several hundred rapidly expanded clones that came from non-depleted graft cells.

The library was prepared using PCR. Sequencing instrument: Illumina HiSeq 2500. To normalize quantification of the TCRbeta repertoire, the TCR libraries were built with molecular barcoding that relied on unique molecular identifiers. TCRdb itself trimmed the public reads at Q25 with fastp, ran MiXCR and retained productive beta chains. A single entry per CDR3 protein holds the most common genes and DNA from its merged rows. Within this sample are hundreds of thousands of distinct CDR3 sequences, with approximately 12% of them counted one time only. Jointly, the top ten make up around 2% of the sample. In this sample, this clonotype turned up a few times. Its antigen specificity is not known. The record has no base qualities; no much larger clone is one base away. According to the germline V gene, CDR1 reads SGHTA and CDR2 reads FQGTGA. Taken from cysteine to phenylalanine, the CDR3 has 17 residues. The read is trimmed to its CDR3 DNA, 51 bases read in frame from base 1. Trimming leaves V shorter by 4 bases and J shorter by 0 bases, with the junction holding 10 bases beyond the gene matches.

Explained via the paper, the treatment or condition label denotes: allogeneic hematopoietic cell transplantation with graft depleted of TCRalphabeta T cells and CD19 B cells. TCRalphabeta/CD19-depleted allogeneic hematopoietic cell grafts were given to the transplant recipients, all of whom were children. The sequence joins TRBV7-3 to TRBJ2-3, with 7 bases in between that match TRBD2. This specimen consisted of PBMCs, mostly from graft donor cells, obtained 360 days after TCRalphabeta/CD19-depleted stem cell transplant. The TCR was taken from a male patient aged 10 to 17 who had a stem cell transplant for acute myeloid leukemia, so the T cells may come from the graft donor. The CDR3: CASSSTRSGASTDTQYF. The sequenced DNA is TGTGCCAGCAGCTCCACCCGGAGCGGGGCTAGCACAGATACGCAGTATTTT.